One and the same sample provided the 14 T cell receptor beta chains below, sequenced in a study of T cell repertoires in cytomegalovirus infection. One entry per CDR3 protein results from TCRdb running MiXCR on the reads. The profile shows some 300,000 distinct CDR3 sequences, approximately 8.9% of them singletons. The source material was PBMCs. The receptors shown here come from a human donor in good health (CMV status not recorded). Some clones in this sample may be carry-over from other donors' samples.

This clonotype has at least ten counts. V and J are TRBV6-2 or TRBV6-3 and TRBJ1-1; weak D call: TRBD1 (5 bases). From germline, CDR1 is MNHEY and CDR2 SVGEGT. This CDR3 has 13 amino acids. Trimming cost V 2 bases and J 11 bases, with 15 bases left between them. The DNA of the CDR3 is TGTGCCAGCAGTTACCCCCGTTCGGAGGGGGCTTTCTTT. This translates into CASSYPRSEGAFF.

There are many counts of this clonotype. The chain couples TRBV5-6 to TRBJ1-5; D remains unclear. V was trimmed by 3 bases and J by 6 bases, leaving 7 bases between them. CDR1 and CDR2 (germline): SGHDT, YYEEEE. CDR3 length equals 12 residues. The CDR3 is CASSSGRQPQHF. CDR3 DNA: TGTGCCAGCAGCTCGGGCCGTCAGCCCCAGCATTTT.

This clonotype was counted only a few times. The chain is built from TRBV6-2 or TRBV6-3 and TRBJ1-5; possibly TRBD1 for D (5 bases). V gave up 8 bases and J gave up 4 bases, with 12 bases separating them. The CDR3 length is 13 residues. CDR1 and CDR2 (germline): MNHEY, SVGEGT. The CDR3 spells CASVRDANQPQHF. CDR3 bases: TGTGCCAGCGTCCGGGACGCAAATCAGCCCCAGCATTTT.

The table lists this clonotype with a few counts. This chain uses TRBV29-1 with TRBJ2-2; D uncertain. Trimming cost V 5 bases and J 0 bases, with 10 bases left between them. The CDR3 sequence is 14 residues long. Germline loops: CDR1 SQVTM, CDR2 ANQGSEA. CDR3 sequence reads: CSVLHGSNTGELFF. The CDR3 bases are TGCAGCGTTTTACATGGGTCGAACACCGGGGAGCTGTTTTTT.

This clonotype occurred many times. An end of the junction differs from the germline gene, which may be a read error. V usage is TRBV7-2 and J usage is TRBJ2-2; the D gene could be TRBD1 or TRBD2 (5 bases each). This CDR3 spans 16 amino acids. Germline V gene sequence: CDR1 SGHTA, CDR2 FQGNSA. The CDR3 DNA is TGTGCCAGCAGTTTAGGTCGGGGCTCGAACACCGGGGAGCTGTTTTTT. It encodes CASSLGRGSNTGELFF.

The table lists this clonotype with many counts. The chain uses TRBV20-1 and TRBJ1-1, with TRBD1 matching over 8 bases. Germline V gene data show CDR1 as DFQATT and CDR2 as SNEGSKA (reference sequence). V dropped 3 bases and J dropped 1; count of bases not matched to a gene: 7. The CDR3 has 15 amino acids. The CDR3 sequence: CSASPDRATNTEAFF. CDR3 DNA sequence: TGCAGTGCTAGCCCGGACAGGGCTACGAACACTGAAGCTTTCTTT.

The V gene is TRBV14, the J gene TRBJ1-2; no firm D call. The CDR3 extends over 16 amino acids. Between the trimmed V and J ends, which lost 0 bases and 0 bases, there was a span of 11 bases. Germline V gene lookup returns CDR1 SGHDN and CDR2 FVKESK. CDR3 in DNA: TGTGCCAGCAGCCAAGATTGGGCGGATGCTAACTATGGCTACACCTTC. Amino acid sequence: CASSQDWADANYGYTF.

The table lists this clonotype with many counts. The chain combines TRBV20-1 with TRBJ2-3; D is unclear. CDR1 DFQATT and CDR2 SNEGSKA come from the germline V gene (reference sequence). V shed 7 bases and J shed 0 bases, with 11 bases lying between them. The CDR3 covers 13 residues. Written as DNA, the CDR3 is TGCAGTGGCAACGGTGGAAGCACAGATACGCAGTATTTT. Amino acid sequence: CSGNGGSTDTQYF.

In this sample, this clonotype turned up a few times. The rearrangement joins TRBV20-1 to TRBJ1-1, with D perhaps TRBD1 (6 bases). This CDR3 region has 16 residues. The V gene's germline CDR1 is DFQATT and CDR2 SNEGSKA (reference sequence). Trimming cost V 6 bases and J 1 base, with 21 bases left between them. The CDR3 DNA sequence: TGCAGTGCCGCCGACGGGGGGCGGACATGGAACACTGAAGCTTTCTTT. Encoded protein: CSAADGGRTWNTEAFF.

This clonotype was observed many times. This chain connects TRBV6-6 to TRBJ2-1; D unresolved. CDR3 length: 12 amino acids. V lost 8 bases and J 9 bases, leaving 14 bases between the germline ends. Germline CDR1 reads MNHNY; CDR2 reads SVGAGI (reference sequence). Here the CDR3 DNA reads TGTGCCAGCGAAACCTCGACGGGTGAGCAGTTCTTC. Protein: CASETSTGEQFF.

Ten or more counts support this clonotype. The J gene is TRBJ2-2, the V gene TRBV7-6; 7 nucleotides agree with TRBD1. V trimming: 5 bases; J trimming: 7 bases; junction bases outside the gene matches: 7. The CDR3 runs to 14 residues. Germline V gene sequence: CDR1 SGHVS, CDR2 FNYEAQ. In nucleotides, the CDR3 is TGTGCCAGCAGCCGATTACAGGGGCACGGGGAGCTGTTTTTT. This encodes CASSRLQGHGELFF.

This clonotype was found a few times. This rearrangement joins TRBV20-1 to TRBJ1-6; D is perhaps TRBD1 (5 bases). The CDR3 is made up of 14 amino acids. From germline, CDR1 is DFQATT and CDR2 SNEGSKA (reference sequence). V was shortened by 5 bases and J by 7 bases, with 15 bases between the two germline ends. CDR3 bases: TGCAGTGCTGGCGACCGGGGCCGGAATTCACCCCTCCACTTT. Its translation is CSAGDRGRNSPLHF.

This clonotype has a count of ten or more. The chain couples TRBV5-4 to TRBJ1-1, with a weak D call TRBD1 (6 bases). CDR1 is SGHNT, CDR2 YYREEE, per germline (reference sequence). This CDR3 comprises 15 residues. Trimming cost V 3 bases and J 4 bases, with 16 bases left between them. The CDR3 protein is CASSSAARGPTEAFF. CDR3 in DNA: TGTGCCAGCAGCTCGGCAGCCAGGGGCCCCACTGAAGCTTTCTTT. The variable domain in full, with the rest retrieved from reference TRBV5-4 and TRBJ1-1, is ETGVTQSPTHLIKTRGQQVTLRCSSQSGHNTVSWYQQALGQGPQFIFQYYREEENGRGNFPPRFSGLQFPNYSSELNVNALELDDSALYLCASSSAARGPTEAFFGQGTRLTVV.

CDR3 nucleotide sequence: TGTGCCAGCAGTCCAGCGGGCTCAAACACTGAAGCTTTCTTT. Its translation: CASSPAGSNTEAFF. The chain combines TRBV25-1 with TRBJ1-1, with D hard to call. The CDR3 is 14 amino acids. From germline, CDR1 is MGHDK and CDR2 SYGVNS. V was cut by 5 bases and J by 2 bases, with 12 bases left in between.